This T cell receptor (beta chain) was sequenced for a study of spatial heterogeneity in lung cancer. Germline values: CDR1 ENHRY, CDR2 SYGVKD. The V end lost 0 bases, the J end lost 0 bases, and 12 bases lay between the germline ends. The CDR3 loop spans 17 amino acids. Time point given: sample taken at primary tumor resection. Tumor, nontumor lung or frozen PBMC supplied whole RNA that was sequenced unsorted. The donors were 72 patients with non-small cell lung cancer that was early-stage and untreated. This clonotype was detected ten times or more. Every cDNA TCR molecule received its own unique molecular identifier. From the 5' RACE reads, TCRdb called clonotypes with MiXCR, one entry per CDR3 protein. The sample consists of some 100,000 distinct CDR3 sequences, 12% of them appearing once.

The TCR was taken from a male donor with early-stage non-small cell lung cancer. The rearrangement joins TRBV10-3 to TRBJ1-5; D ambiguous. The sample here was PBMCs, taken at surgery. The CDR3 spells CAISESHRINSNQPQHF. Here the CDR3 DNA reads TGTGCCATCAGTGAGTCGCATAGAATCAATAGCAATCAGCCCCAGCATTTT.